This T cell receptor beta chain derives from a study of regulatory T cells in long-lasting Graves disease. Study observations and caveats: Public clonotype sharing was higher in persistent than newly diagnosed patients.

TCR beta libraries were built with iRepertoire HTBI primers and Arm-PCR of CDR3 regions. TCRdb analysed the multiplex PCR reads with MiXCR anew, one entry per CDR3 protein. The table includes 500,000 to 700,000 distinct CDR3 sequences, 30% detected once. As concerns this clonotype: What it binds is unknown.

The time point here: persistent/refractory GD, antithyroid drugs over 5 years with positive TRAb. Isolated PBMC RNA provided the starting material for the TCR library. The material was peripheral blood mononuclear cells (PBMCs), obtained when the disease was refractory, from a patient treated with antithyroid drugs. The sequence was collected from a female donor with Graves disease.

This CDR3 reads CASSQDPDSLAYRGYTF. CDR3 nucleotide sequence: TGTGCCAGCAGCCAGGATCCTGACAGCCTCGCTTATCGTGGCTACACCTTC. The chain has TRBV3-1 and TRBJ1-2; weak D call: TRBD1 (5 bases). V was cut by 3 bases and J by 7 bases, with 24 bases left in between. The length of the CDR3 is 17 residues. Germline V gene lookup returns CDR1 LGHDT and CDR2 YNNKEL (reference sequence).